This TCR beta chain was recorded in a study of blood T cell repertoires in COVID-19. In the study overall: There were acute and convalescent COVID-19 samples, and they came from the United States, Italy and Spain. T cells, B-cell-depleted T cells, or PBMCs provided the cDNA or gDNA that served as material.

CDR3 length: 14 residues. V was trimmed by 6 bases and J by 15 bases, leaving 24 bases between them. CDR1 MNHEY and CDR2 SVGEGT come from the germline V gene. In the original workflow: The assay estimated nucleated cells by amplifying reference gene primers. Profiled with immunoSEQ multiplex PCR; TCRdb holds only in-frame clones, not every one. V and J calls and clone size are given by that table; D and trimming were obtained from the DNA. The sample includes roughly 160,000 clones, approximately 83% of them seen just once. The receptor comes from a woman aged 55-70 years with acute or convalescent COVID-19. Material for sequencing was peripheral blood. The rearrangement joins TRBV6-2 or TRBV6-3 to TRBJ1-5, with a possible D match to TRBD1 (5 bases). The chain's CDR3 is CASSGRGGQPTRHF. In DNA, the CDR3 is TGTGCCAGCAGCGGGCGGGGCGGACAACCCACGCGGCATTTT.